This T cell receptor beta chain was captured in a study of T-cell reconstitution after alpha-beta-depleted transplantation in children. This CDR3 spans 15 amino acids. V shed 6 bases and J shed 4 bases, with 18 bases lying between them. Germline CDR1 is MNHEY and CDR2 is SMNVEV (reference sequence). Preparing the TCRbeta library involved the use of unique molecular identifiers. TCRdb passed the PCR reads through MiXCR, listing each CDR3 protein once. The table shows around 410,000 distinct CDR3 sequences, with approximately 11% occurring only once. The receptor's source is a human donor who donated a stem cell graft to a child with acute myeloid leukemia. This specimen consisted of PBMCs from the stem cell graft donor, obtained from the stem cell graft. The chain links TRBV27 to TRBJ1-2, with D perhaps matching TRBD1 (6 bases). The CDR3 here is CASRPWTAEGYGYTF. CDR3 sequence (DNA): TGTGCCAGCAGACCTTGGACAGCCGAGGGCTATGGCTACACCTTC.